One and the same sample provided the 12 T cell receptor beta chains below, sequenced in a study of control samples from healthy donors and cancer patients. TCRdb's table, derived via immunoSEQ multiplex PCR, lists solely in-frame clones and lacks some. The data contain 40,000 to 50,000 clones, 90% to 95% of them singletons. Sequences were obtained from blood. These receptors all stem from a man in his sixties in good health.

The V gene is TRBV5-5, the J gene TRBJ1-2; weak D call: TRBD1 (6 bases). Per germline, CDR1 SGHKS and CDR2 YYEKEE (reference sequence). V was clipped by 2 bases and J by 5 bases, with 13 bases between them. The length of the CDR3 is 14 residues. CDR3 coding DNA: TGTGCCAGCAGCTTACAGGGTCTCTCTTATGGCTACACCTTC. As protein: CASSLQGLSYGYTF. Full variable domain (remainder filled in from reference TRBV5-5 and TRBJ1-2): DAGVTQSPTHLIKTRGQQVTLRCSPISGHKSVSWYQQVLGQGPQFIFQYYEKEERGRGNFPDRFSARQFPNYSSELNVNALLLGDSALYLCASSLQGLSYGYTFGSGTRLTVV.

This chain joins TRBV7-2 and TRBJ2-5; D may be TRBD2 (5 bases). The CDR3 has 14 amino acids. The V end was cut by 5 bases, the J end by 4 bases, with 14 bases between. Germline V gene sequence: CDR1 SGHTA, CDR2 FQGNSA. DNA of the CDR3: TGTGCCAGCAGCCCTCAACTGGCGGGAGAGACCCAGTACTTC. It encodes CASSPQLAGETQYF.

This chain links TRBV28 with TRBJ1-1, with D unclear. The CDR3 contains 13 residues. The V end lost 7 bases, the J end lost 0 bases, and 9 bases lay between the germline ends. Germline lookup yields CDR1 MDHEN and CDR2 SYDVKM. The CDR3 region has the DNA TGTGCCAGCACCCTGCTCTTGAACACTGAAGCTTTCTTT. Protein sequence: CASTLLLNTEAFF.

This chain's CDR3 is CASSHAGTGGDQPQHF. CDR3 DNA: TGCGCCAGCAGCCACGCAGGAACAGGGGGCGATCAGCCCCAGCATTTT. V and J are TRBV4-1 and TRBJ1-5; 9 bases agree with TRBD1. The junction had 8 bases not matched to a gene; V was cut back by 3 bases and J by 5 bases. The CDR3 extends over 16 amino acids. CDR1 is MGHRA and CDR2 is YSYEKL in the germline V gene.

This clone has a single count. The rearrangement joins TRBV7-9 to TRBJ2-7, with TRBD1 as a possible D gene (6 bases). From germline, CDR1 is SEHNR and CDR2 FQNEAQ (reference sequence). The CDR3 spans 12 residues. The V and J ends lost 6 bases and 7 bases respectively, with 13 bases between them. The CDR3, as DNA: TGTGCCAGCAGTATGGACAGTAAAGAGCAGTACTTC. Protein product: CASSMDSKEQYF.

V gene TRBV18 combines with J gene TRBJ2-1, with D possibly being TRBD1 or TRBD2 (5 bases each). Germline values: CDR1 KGHSH, CDR2 LQKENI. The germline V and J ends were trimmed by 6 bases and 1 base, with 10 bases remaining between them. The CDR3 consists of 14 residues. The CDR3: CASSPEGSYNEQFF. In DNA form, the CDR3 reads TGTGCCAGCTCCCCTGAGGGGTCCTACAATGAGCAGTTCTTC.

Only one count was recorded for this clone. CDR3 bases: TGTGCCAGCTCACCCGAGGGACAGAGCTCCTATAATTCACCCCTCCACTTT. Amino acid sequence: CASSPEGQSSYNSPLHF. The rearrangement uses TRBV18 and TRBJ1-6, with 7 bases identical to TRBD1. Trimming took 3 bases from V and 0 from J; bases not matched to a gene: 5. Germline V gene lookup returns CDR1 KGHSH and CDR2 LQKENI. This CDR3 is built from 17 residues.

This clone was counted once. The rearrangement links TRBV28 to TRBJ1-1; 8 bases map to TRBD1. Germline trimming cut 3 bases from V and 0 bases from J; bases unmatched to any gene: 6. CDR1 and CDR2 (germline): MDHEN, SYDVKM. CDR3 length: 16 amino acids. Here the CDR3 DNA reads TGTGCCAGCAGTTTCCAGGGGGCCCTTCTGAACACTGAAGCTTTCTTT. This gives the protein CASSFQGALLNTEAFF.

This chain joins TRBV7-9 and TRBJ2-1; possible D gene TRBD2, 6 bases. Germline V gene data show CDR1 as SEHNR and CDR2 as FQNEAQ (reference sequence). The CDR3 length is 15 residues. Between the trimmed V and J ends, which lost 2 bases and 1 base, there was a span of 9 bases. CDR3: CASSLIRGSYNEQFF. The CDR3 region has the DNA TGTGCCAGCAGCTTAATCCGGGGGTCCTACAATGAGCAGTTCTTC.

This chain connects TRBV7-3 to TRBJ2-1; no reliable D call. This CDR3 region has 12 residues. Germline V gene lookup returns CDR1 SGHTA and CDR2 FQGTGA. V was pared by 3 bases and J by 10 bases, with 10 bases between. The CDR3 reads CASSFPGSEQFF. CDR3 bases: TGTGCCAGCAGCTTTCCTGGCAGCGAGCAGTTCTTC.

Only one count was recorded for this clone. The gene calls are TRBV3-1 (or the pseudogene TRBV3-2) and TRBJ2-1; D not certain. V lost 2 bases and J lost 0, with 11 bases in between. Germline V lookup: CDR1 LGHDT, CDR2 YNNKEL (reference sequence). The CDR3 contains 16 residues. This CDR3 reads CASSQSGPGSYNEQFF. The CDR3 coding sequence is TGTGCCAGCAGCCAATCCGGGCCCGGCTCCTACAATGAGCAGTTCTTC.

V and J are TRBV5-1 and TRBJ2-1; no clear D. Per the germline V gene, CDR1 is SGHRS and CDR2 is YFSETQ. This CDR3 spans 16 amino acids. The germline V and J ends were trimmed by 3 bases and 1 base, with 14 bases remaining between them. DNA for the CDR3: TGCGCCAGCAGCTCCCCGGGCTTTTTGTCCTACAATGAGCAGTTCTTC. Amino acids: CASSSPGFLSYNEQFF. Using reference TRBV5-1 and TRBJ2-1 for the parts outside the CDR3, the full variable domain is KAGVTQTPRYLIKTRGQQVTLSCSPISGHRSVSWYQQTPGQGLQFLFEYFSETQRNKGNFPGRFSGRQFSNSRSEMNVSTLELGDSALYLCASSSPGFLSYNEQFFGPGTRLTVL.